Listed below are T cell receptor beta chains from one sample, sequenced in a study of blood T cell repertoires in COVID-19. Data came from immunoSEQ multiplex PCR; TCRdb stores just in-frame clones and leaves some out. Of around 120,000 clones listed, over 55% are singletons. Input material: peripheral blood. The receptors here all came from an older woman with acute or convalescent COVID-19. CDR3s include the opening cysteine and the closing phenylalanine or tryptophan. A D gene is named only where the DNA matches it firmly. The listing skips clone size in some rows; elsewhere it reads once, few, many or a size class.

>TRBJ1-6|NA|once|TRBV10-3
TGTGCCATCAGTGAGTCGGGGAGGCTACGATCGCCCGGTAATTCACCCCTCCACTTT
CAISESGRLRSPGNSPLHF
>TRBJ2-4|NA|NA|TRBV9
TGTGCCAGCAGCGTAGCCAGGGGAAACATTCAGTACTTC
CASSVARGNIQYF
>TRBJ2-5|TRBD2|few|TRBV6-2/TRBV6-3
TGTGCCAGCAGGCCTAGACTAGCGGGGGGGCGAGAGACCCAGTACTTC
CASRPRLAGGRETQYF
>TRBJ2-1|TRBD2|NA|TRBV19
TGTGCCAGTAACGGGGGGGCCGGTGAGCAGTTCTTC
CASNGGAGEQFF
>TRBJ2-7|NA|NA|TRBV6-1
NA
CASSEVGRGALSF
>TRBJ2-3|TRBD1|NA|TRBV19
TGTGCCAGTAGTATACGCGGACAGGGGAGGGCAGATACGCAGTATTTT
CASSIRGQGRADTQYF
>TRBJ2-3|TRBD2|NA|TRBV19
TGTGCCAGTAGTCCCGAGCGGGGGGGCCGGGCAGATACGCAGTATTTT
CASSPERGGRADTQYF
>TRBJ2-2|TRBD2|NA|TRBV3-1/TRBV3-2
TGTGCCAGCAGCCAACGGGGGGGCCGTAACACCGGGGAGCTGTTTTTT
CASSQRGGRNTGELFF
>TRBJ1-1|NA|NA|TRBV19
TGTGCCAGTAGTATCGGGGGGCGCAACACTGAAGCTTTCTTT
CASSIGGRNTEAFF
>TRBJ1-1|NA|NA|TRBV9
TGTGCCAGCAGCGTAGTTCCTGAGGGCACTGAAGCTTTCTTT
CASSVVPEGTEAFF
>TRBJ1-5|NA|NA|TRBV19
TGTGCCAGTAGTATAGATCGGGGGGGTAGCGGCAATCAGCCCCAGCATTTT
CASSIDRGGSGNQPQHF